The source of this T cell receptor beta chain is a study of T cell changes during pregnancy in multiple sclerosis (dated by TCRdb to between 2018 and 2020). Study-wide context: Changes in the T cell repertoire over the course of pregnancy were examined in this study in women with multiple sclerosis.

Library preparation used the immunoSEQ multiplex PCR assay. TCRdb re-hosts the immuneACCESS table, in-frame sequences only. Its copies lack some clones; in the studies checked, an unresolved V gene accounts for under half of them, and the cause for the rest is not known. Here the sample has tens of thousands of clones; 88% occur a single time. The ten biggest clones cover more than 5% of the sample. A word on this clone: Its antigen is currently not known. There are no base qualities to consult, and no much larger clone falls within one base.

From the germline V gene, CDR1 is MDHEN and CDR2 is SYDVKM. From the cysteine through the phenylalanine, the CDR3 covers 15 amino acids. The retained sequence is limited to the CDR3, 45 bases, with the frame set at the first base. Trimmed from V: 2 bases; trimmed from J: 5 bases; junction bases lacking a gene match: 6. The rearranged chain carries TRBV28 and TRBJ2-4; the central 7 bases match TRBD1. This clonotype originated in a female donor in good health, enrolled as a control in a pregnancy study. Sequencing used CD8+ T cells from peripheral blood mononuclear cells, obtained after pregnancy. The nucleotides read TGTGCCAGCAGTTTACCCCCCGACAGGGAAAACATTCAGTACTTC. Its product reads: CASSLPPDRENIQYF.